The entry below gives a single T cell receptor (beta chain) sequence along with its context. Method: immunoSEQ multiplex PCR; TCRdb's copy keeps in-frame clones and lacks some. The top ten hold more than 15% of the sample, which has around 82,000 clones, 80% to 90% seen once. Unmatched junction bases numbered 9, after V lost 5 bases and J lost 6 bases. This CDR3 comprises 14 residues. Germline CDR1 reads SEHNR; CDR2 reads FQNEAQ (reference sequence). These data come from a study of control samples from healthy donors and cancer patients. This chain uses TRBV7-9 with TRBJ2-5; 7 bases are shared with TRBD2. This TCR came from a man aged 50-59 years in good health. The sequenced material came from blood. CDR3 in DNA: TGTGCCAGCAGCCCCCCCCGCGGGAGCCAGACCCAGTACTTC. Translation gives CASSPPRGSQTQYF.